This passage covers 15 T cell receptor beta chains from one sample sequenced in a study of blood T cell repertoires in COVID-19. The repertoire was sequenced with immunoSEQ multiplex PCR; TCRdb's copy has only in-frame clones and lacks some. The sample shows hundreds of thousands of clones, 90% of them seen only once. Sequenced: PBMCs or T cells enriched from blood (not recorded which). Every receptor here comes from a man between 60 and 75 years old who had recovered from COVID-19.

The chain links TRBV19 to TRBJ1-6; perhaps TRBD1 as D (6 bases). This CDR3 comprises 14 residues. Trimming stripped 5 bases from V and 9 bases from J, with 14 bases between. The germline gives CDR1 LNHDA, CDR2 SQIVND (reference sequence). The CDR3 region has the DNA TGTGCCAGTAGTTCCAGGGGACGGACTTCACCCCTCCACTTT. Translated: CASSSRGRTSPLHF.

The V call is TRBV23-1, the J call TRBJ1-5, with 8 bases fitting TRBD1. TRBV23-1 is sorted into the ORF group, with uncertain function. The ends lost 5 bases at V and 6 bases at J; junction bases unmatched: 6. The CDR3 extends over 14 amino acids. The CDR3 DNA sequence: TGCGCCAGCAGTACGGACAGGGCTGGTCAGCCCCAGCATTTT. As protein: CASSTDRAGQPQHF.

The CDR3 DNA reads as TGTGCTAGTGGTTTAGGACAGGGTGTTGAGCAGTTCTTC. Protein product: CASGLGQGVEQFF. The chain uses TRBV12-5 and TRBJ2-1; 8 nucleotides line up with TRBD1. CDR1 and CDR2 from the germline V gene are LGHNT and FRNRAP. Unmatched junction bases numbered 4, after V lost 3 bases and J lost 9 bases. The CDR3 is 13 amino acids.

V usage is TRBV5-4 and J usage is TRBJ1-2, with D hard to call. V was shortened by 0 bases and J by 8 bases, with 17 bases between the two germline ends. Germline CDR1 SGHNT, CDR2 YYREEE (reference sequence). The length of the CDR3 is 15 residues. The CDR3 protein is CASSLERAHSVGYTF. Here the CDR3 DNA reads TGTGCCAGCAGCTTGGAGAGGGCCCACTCAGTGGGCTACACCTTC.

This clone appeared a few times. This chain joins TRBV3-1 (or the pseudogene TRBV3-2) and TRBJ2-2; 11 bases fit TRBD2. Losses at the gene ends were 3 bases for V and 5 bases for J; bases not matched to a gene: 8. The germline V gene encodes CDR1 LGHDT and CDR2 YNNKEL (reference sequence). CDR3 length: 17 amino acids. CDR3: CASSHHLAGGDTGELFF. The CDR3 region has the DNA TGTGCCAGCAGCCACCATCTAGCGGGAGGCGATACCGGGGAGCTGTTTTTT.

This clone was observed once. CDR3 DNA: TGTGCCAGCGAAAAAAACGGACTAGCGGGAACCGGGGAGCTGTTTTTT. It encodes CASEKNGLAGTGELFF. The genes are TRBV18 and TRBJ2-2; TRBD2 matches 12 bases. With 8 bases clipped from V and 5 bases from J, the junction kept 9 bases outside the gene matches. This CDR3 has 16 residues. The germline V gene has CDR1 KGHSH and CDR2 LQKENI.

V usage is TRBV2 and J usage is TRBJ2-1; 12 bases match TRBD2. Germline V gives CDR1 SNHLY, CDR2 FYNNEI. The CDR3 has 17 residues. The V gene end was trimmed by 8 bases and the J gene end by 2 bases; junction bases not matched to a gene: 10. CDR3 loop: CASSGLAGRGPYNEQFF. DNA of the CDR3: TGTGCCAGCTCGGGACTAGCGGGTCGGGGGCCCTACAATGAGCAGTTCTTC.

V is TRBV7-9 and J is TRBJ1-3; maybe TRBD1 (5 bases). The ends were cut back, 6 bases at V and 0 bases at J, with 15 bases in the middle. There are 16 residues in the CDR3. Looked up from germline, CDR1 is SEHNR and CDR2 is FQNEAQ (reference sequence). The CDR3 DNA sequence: TGTGCCAGCAGTCATATAGCGGGACGCTCTGGAAACACCATATATTTT. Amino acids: CASSHIAGRSGNTIYF.

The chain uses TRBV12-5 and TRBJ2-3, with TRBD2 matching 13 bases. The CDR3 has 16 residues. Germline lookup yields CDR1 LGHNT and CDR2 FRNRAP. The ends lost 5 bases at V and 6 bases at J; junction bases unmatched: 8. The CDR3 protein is CASGTGLAGVADTQYF. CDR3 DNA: TGTGCTAGTGGTACAGGACTAGCGGGAGTAGCGGATACGCAGTATTTT.

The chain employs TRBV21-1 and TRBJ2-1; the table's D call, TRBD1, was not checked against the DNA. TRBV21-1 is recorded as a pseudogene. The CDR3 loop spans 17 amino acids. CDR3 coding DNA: TGTGCCAGCAGCAAAGCAAGTGGCCTAAGGGGTTACAATGAGCAGTTCTTC. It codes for CASSKASGLRGYNEQFF.

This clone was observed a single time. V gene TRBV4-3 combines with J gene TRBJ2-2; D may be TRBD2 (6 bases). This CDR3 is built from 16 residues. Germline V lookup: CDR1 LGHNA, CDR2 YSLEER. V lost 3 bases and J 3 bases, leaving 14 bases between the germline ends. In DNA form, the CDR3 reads TGCGCCAGCAGCCAGCAGCCGGGAGTGTACACCGGGGAGCTGTTTTTT. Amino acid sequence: CASSQQPGVYTGELFF.

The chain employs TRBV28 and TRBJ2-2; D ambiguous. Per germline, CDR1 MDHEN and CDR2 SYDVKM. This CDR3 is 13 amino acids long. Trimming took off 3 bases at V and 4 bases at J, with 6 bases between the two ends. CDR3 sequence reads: CASSFLATGELFF. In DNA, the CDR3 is TGTGCCAGCAGTTTTCTGGCCACCGGGGAGCTGTTTTTT. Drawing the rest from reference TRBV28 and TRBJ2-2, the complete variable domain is DVKVTQSSRYLVKRTGEKVFLECVQDMDHENMFWYRQDPGLGLRLIYFSYDVKMKEKGDIPEGYSVSREKKERFSLILESASTNQTSMYLCASSFLATGELFFGEGSRLTVL.

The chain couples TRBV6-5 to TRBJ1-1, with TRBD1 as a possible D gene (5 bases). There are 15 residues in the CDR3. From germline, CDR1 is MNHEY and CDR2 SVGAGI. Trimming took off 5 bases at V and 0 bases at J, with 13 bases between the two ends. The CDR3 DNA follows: TGTGCCAGCAGTCCCGGAGGGGCGATGAACACTGAAGCTTTCTTT. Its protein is CASSPGGAMNTEAFF.

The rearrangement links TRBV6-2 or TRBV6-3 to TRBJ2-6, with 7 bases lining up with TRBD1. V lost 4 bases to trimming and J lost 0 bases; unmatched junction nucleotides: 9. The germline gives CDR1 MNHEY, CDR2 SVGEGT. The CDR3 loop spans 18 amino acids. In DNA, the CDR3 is TGTGCCAGCAGTTCAAACAGGGGAACCAGCTCTGGGGCCAACGTCCTGACTTTC. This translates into CASSSNRGTSSGANVLTF.

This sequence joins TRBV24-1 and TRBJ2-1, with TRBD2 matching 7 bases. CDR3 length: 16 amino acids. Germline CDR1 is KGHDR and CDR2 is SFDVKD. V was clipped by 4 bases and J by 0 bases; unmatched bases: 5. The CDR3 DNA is TGTGCCACCAGTGACCTCGGGGGGAGCTCCTACAATGAGCAGTTCTTC. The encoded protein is CATSDLGGSSYNEQFF.